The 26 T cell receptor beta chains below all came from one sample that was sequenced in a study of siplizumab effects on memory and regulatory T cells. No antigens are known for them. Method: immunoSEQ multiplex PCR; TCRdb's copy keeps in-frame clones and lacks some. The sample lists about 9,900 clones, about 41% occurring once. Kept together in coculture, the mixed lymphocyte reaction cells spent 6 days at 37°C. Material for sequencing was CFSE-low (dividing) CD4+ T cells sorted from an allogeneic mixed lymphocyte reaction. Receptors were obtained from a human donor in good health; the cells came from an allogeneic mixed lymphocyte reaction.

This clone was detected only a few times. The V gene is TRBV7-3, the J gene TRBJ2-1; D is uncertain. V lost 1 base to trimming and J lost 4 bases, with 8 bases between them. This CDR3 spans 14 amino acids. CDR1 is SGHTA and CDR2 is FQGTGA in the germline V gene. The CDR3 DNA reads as TGTGCCAGCAGCTTAATGCACTCATACAATGAGCAGTTCTTC. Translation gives CASSLMHSYNEQFF.

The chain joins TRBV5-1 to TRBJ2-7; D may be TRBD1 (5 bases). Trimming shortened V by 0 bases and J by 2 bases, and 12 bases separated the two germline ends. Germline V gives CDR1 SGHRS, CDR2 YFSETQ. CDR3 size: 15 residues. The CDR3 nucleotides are TGCGCCAGCAGCTTGGACGCAGGGTCAGCCTACGAGCAGTACTTC. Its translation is CASSLDAGSAYEQYF.

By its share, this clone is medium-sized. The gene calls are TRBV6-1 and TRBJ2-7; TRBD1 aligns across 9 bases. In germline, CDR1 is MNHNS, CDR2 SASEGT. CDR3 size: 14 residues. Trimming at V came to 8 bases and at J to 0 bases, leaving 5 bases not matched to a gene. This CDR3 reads CASDKTGGSYEQYF. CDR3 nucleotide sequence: TGTGCCAGCGACAAGACAGGGGGCTCCTACGAGCAGTACTTC.

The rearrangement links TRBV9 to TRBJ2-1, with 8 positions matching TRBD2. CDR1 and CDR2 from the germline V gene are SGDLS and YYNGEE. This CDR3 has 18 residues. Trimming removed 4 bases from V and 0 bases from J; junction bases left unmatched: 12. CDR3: CASSTGLAGVASYNEQFF. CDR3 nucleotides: TGTGCCAGCAGCACAGGACTAGCAGGAGTAGCCTCCTACAATGAGCAGTTCTTC.

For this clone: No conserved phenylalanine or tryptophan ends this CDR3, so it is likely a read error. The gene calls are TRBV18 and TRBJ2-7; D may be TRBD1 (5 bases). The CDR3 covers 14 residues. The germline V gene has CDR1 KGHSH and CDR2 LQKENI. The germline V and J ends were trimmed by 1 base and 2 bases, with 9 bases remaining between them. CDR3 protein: CASSPLRATYEQYL. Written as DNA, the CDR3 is TGTGCCAGCTCACCACTCAGGGCGACCTACGAGCAGTACCTC.

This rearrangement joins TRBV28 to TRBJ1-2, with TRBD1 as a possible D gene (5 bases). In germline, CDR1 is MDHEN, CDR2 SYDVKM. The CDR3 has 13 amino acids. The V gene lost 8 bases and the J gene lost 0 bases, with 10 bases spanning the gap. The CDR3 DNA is TGTGCCAGCGGGTCAGGGACTAACTATGGCTACACCTTC. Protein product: CASGSGTNYGYTF.

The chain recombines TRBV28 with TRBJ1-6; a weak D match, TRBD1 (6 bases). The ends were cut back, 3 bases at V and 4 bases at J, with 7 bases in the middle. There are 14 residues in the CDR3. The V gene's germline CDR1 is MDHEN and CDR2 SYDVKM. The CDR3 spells CASSLGTYNSPLHF. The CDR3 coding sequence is TGTGCCAGCAGTTTGGGGACATATAATTCACCCCTCCACTTT.

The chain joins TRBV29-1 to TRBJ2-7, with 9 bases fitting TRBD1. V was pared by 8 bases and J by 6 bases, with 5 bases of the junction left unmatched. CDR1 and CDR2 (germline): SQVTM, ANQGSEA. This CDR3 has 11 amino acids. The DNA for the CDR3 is TGCAGCACCCTGACAGGGGGCGAGCAGTACTTC. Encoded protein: CSTLTGGEQYF.

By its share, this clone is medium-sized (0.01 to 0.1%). In DNA form, the CDR3 reads TGCGCCAGCAGCAAAGCAGGACATAGCACAGATACGCAGTATTTT. The encoded protein is CASSKAGHSTDTQYF. The gene calls are TRBV5-1 and TRBJ2-3, with D possibly matching TRBD1 (5 bases). V lost 4 bases, J lost 0 bases, and 12 bases lay in between. The CDR3 is 15 residues long. The V gene's germline CDR1 is SGHRS and CDR2 YFSETQ.

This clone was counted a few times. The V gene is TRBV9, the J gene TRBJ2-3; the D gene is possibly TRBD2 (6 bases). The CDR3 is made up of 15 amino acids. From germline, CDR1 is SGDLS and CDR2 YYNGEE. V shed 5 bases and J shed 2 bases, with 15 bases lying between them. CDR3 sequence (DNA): TGTGCCAGCAGTGGCCGGGACTTAAACACAGATACGCAGTATTTT. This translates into CASSGRDLNTDTQYF.

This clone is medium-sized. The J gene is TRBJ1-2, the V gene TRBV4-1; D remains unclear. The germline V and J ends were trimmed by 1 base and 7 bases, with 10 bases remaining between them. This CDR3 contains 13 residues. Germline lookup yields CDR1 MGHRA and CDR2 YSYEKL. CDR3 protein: CASSQGLGGGYTF. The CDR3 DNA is TGCGCCAGCAGCCAAGGGCTCGGTGGTGGCTACACCTTC.

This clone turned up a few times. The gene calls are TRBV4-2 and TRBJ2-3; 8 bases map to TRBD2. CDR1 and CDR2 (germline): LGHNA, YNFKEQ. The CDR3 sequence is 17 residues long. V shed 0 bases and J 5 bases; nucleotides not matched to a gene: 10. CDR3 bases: TGTGCCAGCAGCCAAGATTTTACGGGAGGGCCGGGAGATACGCAGTATTTT. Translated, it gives CASSQDFTGGPGDTQYF.

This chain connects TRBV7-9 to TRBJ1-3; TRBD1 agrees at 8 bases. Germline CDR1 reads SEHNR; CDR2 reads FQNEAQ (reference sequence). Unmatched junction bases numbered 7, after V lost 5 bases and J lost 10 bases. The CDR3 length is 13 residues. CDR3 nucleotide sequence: TGTGCCAGCAGCCTCGGCGACAGGGGAACCATATATTTT. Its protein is CASSLGDRGTIYF. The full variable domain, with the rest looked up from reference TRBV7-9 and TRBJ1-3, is DTGVSQNPRHKITKRGQNVTFRCDPISEHNRLYWYRQTLGQGPEFLTYFQNEAQLEKSRLLSDRFSAERPKGSFSTLEIQRTEQGDSAMYLCASSLGDRGTIYFGEGSWLTVV.

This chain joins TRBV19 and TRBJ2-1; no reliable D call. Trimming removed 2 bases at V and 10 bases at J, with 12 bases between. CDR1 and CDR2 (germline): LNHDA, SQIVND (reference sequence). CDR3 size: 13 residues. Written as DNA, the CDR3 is TGTGCCAGTAGTATACCCCCGCTCAGCGAGCAGTTCTTC. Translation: CASSIPPLSEQFF. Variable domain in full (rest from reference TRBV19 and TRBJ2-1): DGGITQSPKYLFRKEGQNVTLSCEQNLNHDAMYWYRQDPGQGLRLIYYSQIVNDFQKGDIAEGYSVSREKKESFPLTVTSAQKNPTAFYLCASSIPPLSEQFFGPGTRLTVL.

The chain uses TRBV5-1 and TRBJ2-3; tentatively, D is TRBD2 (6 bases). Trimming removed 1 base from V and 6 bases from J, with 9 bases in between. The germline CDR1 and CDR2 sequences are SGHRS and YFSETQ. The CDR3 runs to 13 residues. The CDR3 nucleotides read TGCGCCAGCAGCTTGCCCGGGAGTGATACGCAGTATTTT. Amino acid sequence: CASSLPGSDTQYF.

This chain's CDR3 is CASSLGLAGMASYNEQFF. Written as DNA, the CDR3 is TGTGCCAGCTCACTAGGACTAGCGGGAATGGCGTCCTACAATGAGCAGTTCTTC. This rearrangement joins TRBV18 to TRBJ2-1; 12 nucleotides agree with TRBD2. CDR1 is KGHSH, CDR2 LQKENI, per germline. This CDR3 has 18 amino acids. V shed 4 bases, J shed 1 base, and the junction held 8 bases outside the gene matches.

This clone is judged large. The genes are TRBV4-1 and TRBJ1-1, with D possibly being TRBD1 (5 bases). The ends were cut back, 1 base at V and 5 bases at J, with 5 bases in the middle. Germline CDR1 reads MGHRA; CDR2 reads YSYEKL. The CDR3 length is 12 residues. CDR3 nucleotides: TGCGCCAGCAGCCAAGCAGGGACTGAAGCTTTCTTT. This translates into CASSQAGTEAFF.

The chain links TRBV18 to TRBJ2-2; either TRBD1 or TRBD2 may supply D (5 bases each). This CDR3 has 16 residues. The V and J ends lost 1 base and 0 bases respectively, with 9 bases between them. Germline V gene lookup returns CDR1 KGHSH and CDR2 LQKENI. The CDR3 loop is CASSPLRGANTGELFF. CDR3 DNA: TGTGCCAGCTCACCACTCCGAGGGGCGAACACCGGGGAGCTGTTTTTT. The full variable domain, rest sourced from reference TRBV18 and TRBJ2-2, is NAGVMQNPRHLVRRRGQEARLRCSPMKGHSHVYWYRQLPEEGLKFMVYLQKENIIDESGMPKERFSAEFPKEGPSILRIQQVVRGDSAAYFCASSPLRGANTGELFFGEGSRLTVL.

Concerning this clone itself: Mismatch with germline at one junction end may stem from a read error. CDR3 amino acids: CASSASLPQGAISGYTF. The CDR3 region has the DNA TGCGCCAGCAGCGCTTCGCTCCCACAGGGGGCGATCAGTGGCTACACCTTC. This chain links TRBV5-4 with TRBJ1-2, with 9 bases matching TRBD1. The length of the CDR3 is 17 residues. Germline values: CDR1 SGHNT, CDR2 YYREEE (reference sequence).

In DNA form, the CDR3 reads TGTGCCAGGCTACAGCAAAGAAAAAACATTCAGTACTTC. This codes for CARLQQRKNIQYF. V is TRBV21-1 and J is TRBJ2-4; the listed D gene, TRBD1, was not tested against the DNA. TRBV21-1 is shown as a pseudogene. The CDR3 spans 13 residues.

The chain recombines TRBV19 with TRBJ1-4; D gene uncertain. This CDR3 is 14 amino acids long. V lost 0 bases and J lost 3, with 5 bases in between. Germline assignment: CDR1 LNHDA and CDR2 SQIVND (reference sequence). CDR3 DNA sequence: TGTGCCAGTAGTATAGAACGTGCTAATGAAAAACTGTTTTTT. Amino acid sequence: CASSIERANEKLFF.

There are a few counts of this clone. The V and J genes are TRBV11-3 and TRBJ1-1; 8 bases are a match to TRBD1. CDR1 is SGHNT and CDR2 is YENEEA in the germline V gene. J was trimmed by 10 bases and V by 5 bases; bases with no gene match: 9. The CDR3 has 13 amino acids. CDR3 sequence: CASSARQGRPAFF. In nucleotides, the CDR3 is TGTGCCAGCAGCGCGAGACAGGGGCGCCCAGCTTTCTTT.

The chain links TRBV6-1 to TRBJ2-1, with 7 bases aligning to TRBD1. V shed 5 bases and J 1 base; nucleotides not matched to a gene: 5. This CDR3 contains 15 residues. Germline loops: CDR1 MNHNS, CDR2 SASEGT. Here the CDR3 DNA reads TGTGCCAGCAGTACCACAGGGGCATCCTACAATGAGCAGTTCTTC. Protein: CASSTTGASYNEQFF.

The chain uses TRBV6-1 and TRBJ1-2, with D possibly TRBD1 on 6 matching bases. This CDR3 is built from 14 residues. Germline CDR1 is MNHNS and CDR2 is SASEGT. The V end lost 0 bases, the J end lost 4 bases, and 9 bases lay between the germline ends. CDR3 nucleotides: TGTGCCAGCAGTGAAGCGGGGGGCGCCTATGGCTACACCTTC. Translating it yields CASSEAGGAYGYTF.

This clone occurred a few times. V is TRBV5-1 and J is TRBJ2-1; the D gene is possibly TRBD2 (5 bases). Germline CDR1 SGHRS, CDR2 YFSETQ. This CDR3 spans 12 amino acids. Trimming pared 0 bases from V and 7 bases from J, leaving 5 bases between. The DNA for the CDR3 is TGCGCCAGCAGCTTGGGCGGGAATGAGCAGTTCTTC. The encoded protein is CASSLGGNEQFF.

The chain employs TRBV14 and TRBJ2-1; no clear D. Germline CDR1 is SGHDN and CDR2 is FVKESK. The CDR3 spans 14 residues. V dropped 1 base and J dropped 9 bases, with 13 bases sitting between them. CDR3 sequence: CASSQVVSAAEQFF. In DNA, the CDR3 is TGTGCCAGCAGCCAAGTGGTTTCCGCGGCTGAGCAGTTCTTC. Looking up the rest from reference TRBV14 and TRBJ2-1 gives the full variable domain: EAGVTQFPSHSVIEKGQTVTLRCDPISGHDNLYWYRRVMGKEIKFLLHFVKESKQDESGMPNNRFLAERTGGTYSTLKVQPAELEDSGVYFCASSQVVSAAEQFFGPGTRLTVL.